This T cell receptor beta chain was captured in a study of T cell responses to AZD1222 COVID-19 vaccine. General study findings and limits: Repertoires were collected only later (after the peak T cell response had occurred).

The table came from immunoSEQ multiplex PCR; TCRdb's copy has only in-frame clones and leaves some out. The data contain 150,000 or so clones, 70% to 90% of them singletons. CDR3 length equals 15 residues. Looked up from germline, CDR1 is MNHEY and CDR2 is SVGEGT. Deletions cut 4 bases from V and 1 base from J, with 13 bases between. As regards this clone: Its antigen is as yet unknown.

The source material was peripheral blood, sampled on day 0 of AZD1222 vaccination. This sequence was found in an adult in good health. V gene TRBV6-2 or TRBV6-3 combines with J gene TRBJ1-1; D is uncertain. The CDR3 nucleotides read TGTGCCAGCAGTTTCACATCGTGGGGGAACACTGAAGCTTTCTTT. Encoded protein: CASSFTSWGNTEAFF.